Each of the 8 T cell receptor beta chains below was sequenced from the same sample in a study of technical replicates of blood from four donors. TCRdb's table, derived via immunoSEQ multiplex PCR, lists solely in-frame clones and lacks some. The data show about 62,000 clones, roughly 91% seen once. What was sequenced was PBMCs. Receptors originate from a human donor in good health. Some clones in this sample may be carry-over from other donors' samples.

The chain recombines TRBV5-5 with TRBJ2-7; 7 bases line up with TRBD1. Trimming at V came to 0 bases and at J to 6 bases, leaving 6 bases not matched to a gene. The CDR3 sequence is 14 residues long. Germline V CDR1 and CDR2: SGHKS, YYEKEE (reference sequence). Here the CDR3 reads CASSLEGAVGEQYF. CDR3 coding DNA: TGTGCCAGCAGCTTGGAGGGGGCCGTTGGCGAGCAGTACTTC.

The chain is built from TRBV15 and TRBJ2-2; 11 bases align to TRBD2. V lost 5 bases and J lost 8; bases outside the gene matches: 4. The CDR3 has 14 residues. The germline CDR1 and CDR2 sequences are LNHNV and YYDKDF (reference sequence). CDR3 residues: CATSLRLAGGELFF. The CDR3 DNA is TGTGCCACCAGCCTGAGACTAGCGGGGGGGGAGCTGTTTTTT.

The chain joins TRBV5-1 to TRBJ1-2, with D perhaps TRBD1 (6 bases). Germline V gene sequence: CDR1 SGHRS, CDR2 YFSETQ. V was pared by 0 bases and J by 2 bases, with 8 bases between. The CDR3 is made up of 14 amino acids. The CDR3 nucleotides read TGCGCCAGCAGCTTGGGAGACAGGAACTATGGCTACACCTTC. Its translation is CASSLGDRNYGYTF.

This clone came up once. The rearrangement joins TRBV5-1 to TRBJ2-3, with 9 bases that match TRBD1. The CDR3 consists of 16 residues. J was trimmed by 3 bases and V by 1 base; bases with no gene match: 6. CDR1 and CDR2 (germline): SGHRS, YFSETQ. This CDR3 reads CASSLITGQGTDTQYF. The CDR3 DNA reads TGCGCCAGCAGCTTGATCACGGGACAGGGAACAGATACGCAGTATTTT. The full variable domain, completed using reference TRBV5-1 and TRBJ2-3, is KAGVTQTPRYLIKTRGQQVTLSCSPISGHRSVSWYQQTPGQGLQFLFEYFSETQRNKGNFPGRFSGRQFSNSRSEMNVSTLELGDSALYLCASSLITGQGTDTQYFGPGTRLTVL.

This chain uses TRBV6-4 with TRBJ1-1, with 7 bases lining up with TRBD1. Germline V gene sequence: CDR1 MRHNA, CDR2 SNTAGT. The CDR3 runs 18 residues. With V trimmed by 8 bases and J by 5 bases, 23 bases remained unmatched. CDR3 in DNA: TGTGCCAGCGGAGGGACAGATCGGGCCGTGGTGTTAGGGACTGAAGCTTTCTTT. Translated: CASGGTDRAVVLGTEAFF.

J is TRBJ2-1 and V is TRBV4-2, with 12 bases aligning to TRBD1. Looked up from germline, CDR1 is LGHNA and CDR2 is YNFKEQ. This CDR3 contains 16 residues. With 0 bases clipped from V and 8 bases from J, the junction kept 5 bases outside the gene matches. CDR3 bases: TGTGCCAGCAGCCAAGAAGCCGGGACAGGGGGCGATGAGCAGTTCTTC. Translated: CASSQEAGTGGDEQFF.

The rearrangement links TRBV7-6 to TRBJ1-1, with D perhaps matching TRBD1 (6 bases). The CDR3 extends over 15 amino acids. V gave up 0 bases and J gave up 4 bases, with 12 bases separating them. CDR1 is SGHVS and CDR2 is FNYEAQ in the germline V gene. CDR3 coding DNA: TGTGCCAGCAGCTTAGCGGAAGGGGGTTTCACTGAAGCTTTCTTT. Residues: CASSLAEGGFTEAFF.

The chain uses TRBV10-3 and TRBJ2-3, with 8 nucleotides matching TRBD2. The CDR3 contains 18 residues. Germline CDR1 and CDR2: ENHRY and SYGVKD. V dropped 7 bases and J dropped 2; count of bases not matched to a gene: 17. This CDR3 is CAITPNGLAGRNTDTQYF. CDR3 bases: TGTGCCATCACCCCAAATGGGTTAGCGGGGCGTAACACAGATACGCAGTATTTT.